The following is a TCR beta chain sequence with its context. TCRdb keeps only in-frame clones here, not all; method: immunoSEQ multiplex PCR. The sample gives more than 110,000 clones, approximately 90% of which show up once; roughly 3.5% is in the top ten. This entry belongs to a study of T cell responses to AZD1222 COVID-19 vaccine. The CDR3 is 12 amino acids. Trimming took 3 bases from V and 4 from J, leaving 3 bases between them. The germline CDR1 and CDR2 sequences are LGHDT and YNNKEL (reference sequence). The sequences come from peripheral blood, collected 28 days after the second AZD1222 dose. The TCR sequence derives from an adult who received the AZD1222 COVID-19 vaccine. The V and J genes are TRBV3-1 (or the pseudogene TRBV3-2) and TRBJ1-4; D unclear. The DNA of the CDR3 is TGTGCCAGCAGCCAGTATAATGAAAAACTGTTTTTT. Its translation: CASSQYNEKLFF.